This entry features one T cell receptor beta chain sequence. This record belongs to a study of blood T cell repertoires in COVID-19. Study-wide context: Samples came from the United States, Italy and Spain, spanning acute and convalescent COVID-19. Sources were T cells, B-cell-depleted T cells, or PBMCs; the material itself was cDNA or gDNA.

Germline V gene sequence: CDR1 MNHEY, CDR2 SVGAGI. The junction had 4 bases not matched to a gene; V was cut back by 6 bases and J by 11 bases. The CDR3 sequence is 11 residues long. Original processing notes: Estimates of nucleated cell counts were drawn from the amplification of reference gene primers. The assay was immunoSEQ multiplex PCR, and TCRdb's table has in-frame clones only and misses some. The D gene and trimming were derived from the DNA, and the V and J assignments and clone size from that table. The sample shows some 200,000 clones, approximately 82% of them seen only once. The sequence was collected from a woman aged 40-49 years who had recovered from COVID-19. The sequenced sample was peripheral blood. The V call is TRBV6-5, the J call TRBJ1-1, with 9 positions matching TRBD1. The CDR3 DNA follows: TGTGCCAGCAGATACAGGGGGCAGGCTTTCTTT. Its translation: CASRYRGQAFF.